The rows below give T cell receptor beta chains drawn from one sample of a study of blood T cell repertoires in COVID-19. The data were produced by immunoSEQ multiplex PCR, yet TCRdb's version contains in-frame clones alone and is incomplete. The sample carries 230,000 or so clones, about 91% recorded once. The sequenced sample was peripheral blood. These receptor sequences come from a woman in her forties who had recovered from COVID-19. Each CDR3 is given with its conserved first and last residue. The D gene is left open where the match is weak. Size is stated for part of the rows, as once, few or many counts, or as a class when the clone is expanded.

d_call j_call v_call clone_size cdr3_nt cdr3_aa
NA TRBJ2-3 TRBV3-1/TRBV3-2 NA TGTGCCAGCAGCCAATCGACGGGGAACACAGATACGCAGTATTTT CASSQSTGNTDTQYF
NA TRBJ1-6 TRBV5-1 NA TGCGCCAGCAGCTTGGCAGCGGACCGTGGTAATTCACCCCTCCACTTT CASSLAADRGNSPLHF
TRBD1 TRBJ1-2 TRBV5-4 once TGTGCCAGCAGCTCGGGACAGGGGCTAAACTATGGCTACACCTTC CASSSGQGLNYGYTF
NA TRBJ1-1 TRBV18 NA TGTGCCAGCTCACCACCGTCGAGCAACACTGAAGCTTTCTTT CASSPPSSNTEAFF
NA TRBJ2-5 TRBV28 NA TGTGCCAGCAGCTCTCCCGGGGACAAACAAGAGACCCAGTACTTC CASSSPGDKQETQYF
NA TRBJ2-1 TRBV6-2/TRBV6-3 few TGTGCCAGCAGTTATTCGGACTCGCCTTTCAACAATGAGCAGTTCTTC CASSYSDSPFNNEQFF
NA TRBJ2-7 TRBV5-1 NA TGCGCCAGCAGCTTGGGACGGGGAGGCGAGCAGTACTTC CASSLGRGGEQYF
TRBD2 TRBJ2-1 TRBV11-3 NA TGTGCCAGCAGTAGCGGGAGGGCCGGTGAGCAGTTCTTC CASSSGRAGEQFF
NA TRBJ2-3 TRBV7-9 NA TGTGCCAGCAGCTCAGGATCGAGGCTAGCAAACACAGATACGCAGTATTTT CASSSGSRLANTDTQYF
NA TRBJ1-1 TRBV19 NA TGTGCCAGTAGGAGGGCTGGCACTGAAGCTTTCTTT CASRRAGTEAFF
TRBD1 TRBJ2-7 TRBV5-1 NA TGCGCCAGCAGCTTGGGGACAGGGATGTCCTACGAGCAGTACTTC CASSLGTGMSYEQYF
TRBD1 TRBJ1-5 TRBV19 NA TGTGCCAGTAGTATGGGGACAGACCCCAAGCCCCAGCATTTT CASSMGTDPKPQHF
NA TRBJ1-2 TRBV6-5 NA TGTGCCAGCGGGGACAAACGGACTTTCGGCTACACCTTC CASGDKRTFGYTF
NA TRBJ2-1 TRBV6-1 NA TGTGCCAGCAGTGAAAACACAGCCCTTGGCGATGAGCAGTTCTTC CASSENTALGDEQFF
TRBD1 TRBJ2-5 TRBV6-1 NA TGTGCCAGCAGTGGGGTGTATGGTCCAGGGGGCGGCCAAGAGACCCAGTACTTC CASSGVYGPGGGQETQYF
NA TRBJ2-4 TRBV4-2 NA TGTGCCAGCAGCTTCCTCCGGACTGCTGGGAACATTCAGTACTTC CASSFLRTAGNIQYF
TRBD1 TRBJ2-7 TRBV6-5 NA TGTGCCAGCAGACAGGGGGCGGAGGAGCAGTACTTC CASRQGAEEQYF
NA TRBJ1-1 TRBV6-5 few TGTGCCAGCACCCTTACACGGAACACTGAAGCTTTCTTT CASTLTRNTEAFF
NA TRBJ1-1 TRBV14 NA TGTGCCAGCAGTCGACAGTCGAACACTGAAGCTTTCTTT CASSRQSNTEAFF
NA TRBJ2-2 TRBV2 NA TGTGCCAGCAGGCTAACCGGGACTCTGGGCGGGGAGCTGTTTTTT CASRLTGTLGGELFF
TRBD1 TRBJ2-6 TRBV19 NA TGTGCCAGTAGTTCCGGGACAGGAGTCTCTGGGGCCAACGTCCTGACTTTC CASSSGTGVSGANVLTF
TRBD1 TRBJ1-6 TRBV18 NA TGTGCCAGCTCACCACAGATTGGACAGGGTTCACCCCTCCACTTT CASSPQIGQGSPLHF
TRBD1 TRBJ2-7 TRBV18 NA TGTGCCAGCTCACCAGCCGGGACAGGGGAGTACGAGCAGTACTTC CASSPAGTGEYEQYF
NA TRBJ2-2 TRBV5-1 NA TGCGCCAGCAGCATCTCACAGGGAACCGGGGAGCTGTTTTTT CASSISQGTGELFF
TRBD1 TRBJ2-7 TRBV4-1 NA TGCGCCAGCAGCCCTCAGACAGGGGGCTCCTACGAGCAGTACTTC CASSPQTGGSYEQYF
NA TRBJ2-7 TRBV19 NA TGTGCCAGTAGTCGACAGGACTTCTACGAGCAGTACTTC CASSRQDFYEQYF
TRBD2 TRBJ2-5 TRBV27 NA TGTGCCAGCTCCCGAGGGGCGGGAGGGCCGAGAGAGACCCAGTACTTC CASSRGAGGPRETQYF
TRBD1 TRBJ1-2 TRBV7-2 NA TGTGCCAGCAGCAGGACAGGCGAGGGACATGGCTACACCTTC CASSRTGEGHGYTF
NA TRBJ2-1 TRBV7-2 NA TGTGCCAGCAGCTTAGGACAGGGAGGTGACAATGAGCAGTTCTTC CASSLGQGGDNEQFF
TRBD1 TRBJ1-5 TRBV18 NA TGTGCCAGCTCAACCACAGGGGATGCGCCCCAGCATTTT CASSTTGDAPQHF
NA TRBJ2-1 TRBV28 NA TGTGCCAGCAGTTTATACCGGCCCGGGGAGCAGTTCTTC CASSLYRPGEQFF
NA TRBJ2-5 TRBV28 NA TGTGCCAGCAGTCCAGGGACACCCCGGGCCCAGTACTTC CASSPGTPRAQYF
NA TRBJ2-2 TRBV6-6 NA TGTGCCAGCAGTTATAGGAGATTCGGGGAGCTGTTTTTT CASSYRRFGELFF
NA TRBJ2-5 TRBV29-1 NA TGCAGCGGACTGGACGGGAACCAAGAGACCCAGTACTTC CSGLDGNQETQYF
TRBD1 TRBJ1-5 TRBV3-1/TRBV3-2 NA TGTGCCAGCAGCCAGGCGGGACAGAGCAATCAGCCCCAGCATTTT CASSQAGQSNQPQHF
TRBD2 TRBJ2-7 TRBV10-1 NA TGCGCCAGCAGCGAGCGGGGGTCGTCCTACGAGCAGTACTTC CASSERGSSYEQYF
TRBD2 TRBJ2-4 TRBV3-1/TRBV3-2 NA TGTGCCAGCAGTGAGAGCGGGGGGGCGGAAAACATTCAGTACTTC CASSESGGAENIQYF
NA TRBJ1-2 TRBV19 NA TGTGCCAGTAGTGCGACATTTCGACAAAGAACGTATGGCTACACCTTC CASSATFRQRTYGYTF
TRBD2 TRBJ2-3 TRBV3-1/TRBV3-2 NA TGTGCCAGCAGCCACGTAGCGGGGGGCATCACAGATACGCAGTATTTT CASSHVAGGITDTQYF
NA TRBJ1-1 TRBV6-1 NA TGTGCCAGCAGTGCAGCCAGGGAGGGGGGGCTGGCTGAAGCTTTCTTT CASSAAREGGLAEAFF
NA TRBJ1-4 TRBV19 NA TGTGCCAGTAGTATGGACTGGAATGAAAAACTGTTTTTT CASSMDWNEKLFF
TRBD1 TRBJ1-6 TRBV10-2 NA TGCGCCAGCAAACTAGAGGACAGGGGGTCTTCACCCCTCCACTTT CASKLEDRGSSPLHF
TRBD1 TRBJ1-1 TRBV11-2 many TGTGCCAGCAGCTTACAGGACACAGGGGTGGGCACTGAAGCTTTCTTT CASSLQDTGVGTEAFF
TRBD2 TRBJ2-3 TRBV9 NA TGTGCCAGCAGCGTAGCGGCTAGCGGGGTCACAGATACGCAGTATTTT CASSVAASGVTDTQYF
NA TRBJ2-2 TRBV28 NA TGTGCCAGCAGTTTTCGTGGGCCCGGGGAGCTGTTTTTT CASSFRGPGELFF
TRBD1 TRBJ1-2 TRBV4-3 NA TGCGCCAGCAGTTGGACAGGACAGGGTAATAATGGCTACACCTTC CASSWTGQGNNGYTF
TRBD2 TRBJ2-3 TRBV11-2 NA TGTGCCAGCAGTTTAGGACTAGCGGGAACTCCTACGCAGTATTTT CASSLGLAGTPTQYF
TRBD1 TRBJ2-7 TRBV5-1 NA TGCGCCAGCAGCTGGACAGGGCTTGACTCCTACGAGCAGTACTTC CASSWTGLDSYEQYF
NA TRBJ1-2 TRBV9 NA TGTGCCAGCAGCGTATCGGGGGACAACTATGGCTACACCTTC CASSVSGDNYGYTF
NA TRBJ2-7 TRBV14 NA TGTGCCAGCAGCCAAGTCGGGTGGGAGACGACCGGAGCGGAGCAGTACTTC CASSQVGWETTGAEQYF
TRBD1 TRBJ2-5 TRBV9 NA TGTGCCAGCAGCGGGCAGGGGGCTAGGGGAGAGACCCAGTACTTC CASSGQGARGETQYF
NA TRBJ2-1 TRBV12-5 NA TGTGCTAGTGGTATGAGCGGAGCGACCTACAATGAGCAGTTCTTC CASGMSGATYNEQFF
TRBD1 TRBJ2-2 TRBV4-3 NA TGCGCCAGCAGTGTGACAGGGGGCGGCGGGGAGCTGTTTTTT CASSVTGGGGELFF